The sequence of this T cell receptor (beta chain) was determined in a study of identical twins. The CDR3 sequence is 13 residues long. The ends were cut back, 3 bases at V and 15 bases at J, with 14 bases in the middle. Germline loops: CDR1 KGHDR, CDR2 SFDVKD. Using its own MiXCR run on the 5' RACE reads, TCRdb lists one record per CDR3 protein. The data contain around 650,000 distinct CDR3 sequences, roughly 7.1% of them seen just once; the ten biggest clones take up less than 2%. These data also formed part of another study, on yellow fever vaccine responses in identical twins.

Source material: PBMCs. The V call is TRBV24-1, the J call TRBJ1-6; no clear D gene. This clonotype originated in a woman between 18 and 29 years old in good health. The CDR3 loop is CATSDQDCGRLHF. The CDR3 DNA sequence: TGTGCCACCAGTGATCAGGACTGTGGACGCCTCCACTTT.